The 5 T cell receptor beta chains presented below share a single source sample, sequenced in a study of memory CD4+ T cells and cytomegalovirus serostatus. Some clones are missing from TCRdb's copy, which holds only in-frame ones; the method was immunoSEQ multiplex PCR. The sample includes about 43,000 clones, roughly 73% of them seen just once. The sort gate was single viable CD3+CD4+CD8-CD45RO+ cells for memory CD4+ T cells. The source material was memory CD4+ T cells from blood. The origin of the receptors is an adult in good health and CMV-seronegative.

The J gene is TRBJ2-2, the V gene TRBV18; D gene uncertain. Per germline, CDR1 KGHSH and CDR2 LQKENI. The CDR3 is made up of 14 amino acids. V was pared by 1 base and J by 3 bases, with 6 bases between. The CDR3 DNA follows: TGTGCCAGCTCACCACGGTCGGACACCGGGGAGCTGTTTTTT. Protein sequence: CASSPRSDTGELFF.

This chain joins TRBV5-4 and TRBJ2-7; D gene unclear. The CDR3 runs to 13 residues. CDR1 is SGHNT and CDR2 is YYREEE in the germline V gene (reference sequence). Trimming stripped 4 bases from V and 0 bases from J, with 8 bases between. CDR3 nucleotides: TGTGCCAGCAGCCCCTCTAGCTCCTACGAGCAGTACTTC. Amino acids: CASSPSSSYEQYF.

The V gene is TRBV5-6, the J gene TRBJ2-3; no firm D call. Germline V gene lookup returns CDR1 SGHDT and CDR2 YYEEEE. CDR3 length: 12 amino acids. With 4 bases removed from V and 5 bases from J, the gap between germline ends came to 8 bases. The chain's CDR3 is CASSTYGDTQYF. In nucleotides, the CDR3 is TGTGCCAGCAGCACGTACGGAGATACGCAGTATTTT.

The chain is built from TRBV7-2 and TRBJ1-1; D unresolved. V was pared by 3 bases and J by 5 bases, with 16 bases between. The CDR3 length is 15 residues. The V gene's germline CDR1 is SGHTA and CDR2 FQGNSA. The CDR3 spells CASSFGANRETEAFF. Here the CDR3 DNA reads TGTGCCAGCAGCTTCGGCGCTAACCGGGAGACTGAAGCTTTCTTT.

This clone was observed a few times. The chain uses TRBV6-5 and TRBJ2-5, with D uncertain. The CDR3 extends over 14 amino acids. CDR1 is MNHEY, CDR2 SVGAGI, per germline. Trimming stripped 0 bases from V and 4 bases from J, with 9 bases between. CDR3 sequence: CASSYSERSETQYF. The CDR3 nucleotides read TGTGCCAGCAGTTACTCTGAGCGCTCAGAGACCCAGTACTTC.